The 9 T cell receptor beta chains given below trace back to one sample, sequenced in a study of T cell responses to AZD1222 COVID-19 vaccine. Libraries were prepared by immunoSEQ multiplex PCR; TCRdb keeps only in-frame clonotypes and omits some of them. The table includes some 150,000 clones, 89% detected once. The specimen was peripheral blood, collected on day 0 of AZD1222 vaccination. Receptor source: an adult in good health.

The chain couples TRBV7-9 to TRBJ2-2; D gene unclear. The germline gives CDR1 SEHNR, CDR2 FQNEAQ (reference sequence). The CDR3 has 16 amino acids. V shed 8 bases and J shed 3 bases, with 19 bases lying between them. The CDR3 region has the DNA TGTGCCAGCCGTCCCTTCCAGAGCAGGCACACCGGGGAGCTGTTTTTT. Protein product: CASRPFQSRHTGELFF.

V gene TRBV9 combines with J gene TRBJ2-2, with 13 bases matching TRBD2. The CDR3 is 16 amino acids. The trim removed 1 base at V and 7 bases at J, leaving 4 bases unmatched. CDR1 and CDR2 (germline): SGDLS, YYNGEE. The CDR3 spells CASSVTGTSGNGELFF. The CDR3, as DNA: TGTGCCAGCAGCGTAACCGGGACTAGCGGGAACGGGGAGCTGTTTTTT.

The chain joins TRBV4-1 to TRBJ2-5; a possible D gene is TRBD1 (6 bases). There are 14 residues in the CDR3. CDR1 is MGHRA and CDR2 is YSYEKL in the germline V gene. Trimming took 4 bases from V and 5 from J, leaving 14 bases between them. CDR3 coding DNA: TGCGCCAGCAGCCCACAGGGCGCCGGGGAGACCCAGTACTTC. Translating it yields CASSPQGAGETQYF.

This clone showed up just once. The rearrangement uses TRBV5-1 and TRBJ2-1; 12 bases are a match to TRBD2. V shed 4 bases, J shed 10 bases, and the junction held 15 bases outside the gene matches. Germline V gene data show CDR1 as SGHRS and CDR2 as YFSETQ. The CDR3 is made up of 17 amino acids. CDR3 protein: CASSLRRLAGVLEEQFF. The CDR3, as DNA: TGCGCCAGCAGCCTTCGTAGACTAGCGGGAGTGTTAGAGGAGCAGTTCTTC.

The chain employs TRBV5-4 and TRBJ2-1; 13 nucleotides align to TRBD2. V lost 2 bases, J lost 5 bases, and 10 bases stayed unmatched. From germline, CDR1 is SGHNT and CDR2 YYREEE (reference sequence). The CDR3 sequence is 18 residues long. CDR3 nucleotides: TGTGCCAGCAGCTTCGCACTAGCGGGAGGGCCCTCGGACAATGAGCAGTTCTTC. It yields the protein CASSFALAGGPSDNEQFF. Full variable domain (missing parts from reference TRBV5-4 and TRBJ2-1): ETGVTQSPTHLIKTRGQQVTLRCSSQSGHNTVSWYQQALGQGPQFIFQYYREEENGRGNFPPRFSGLQFPNYSSELNVNALELDDSALYLCASSFALAGGPSDNEQFFGPGTRLTVL.

The chain uses TRBV3-1 (or the pseudogene TRBV3-2) and TRBJ2-7; 8 nucleotides match TRBD1. The CDR3 runs 16 residues. Germline CDR1 is LGHDT and CDR2 is YNNKEL (reference sequence). J lost 0 bases, V lost 2 bases, and 6 bases had no gene match. The CDR3 sequence: CASSQNPGGRSYEQYF. In nucleotides, the CDR3 is TGTGCCAGCAGCCAAAACCCAGGGGGCCGCTCCTACGAGCAGTACTTC.

This clone has just a few counts. Other nucleotide sequences in the sample specify the same CDR3. The chain is built from TRBV20-1 and TRBJ2-7; no clear D gene. The CDR3 spans 11 residues. Germline V lookup: CDR1 DFQATT, CDR2 SNEGSKA (reference sequence). V was clipped by 0 bases and J by 3 bases, with 3 bases between them. The CDR3 coding sequence is TGCAGTGCTAGAGACGGCTACGAGCAGTACTTC. It translates to CSARDGYEQYF.

CDR3 bases: TGTGCCAGCAGCCAAGTCTTTAGCGGAACATACAATGAGCAGTTCTTC. It codes for CASSQVFSGTYNEQFF. The J gene is TRBJ2-1, the V gene TRBV4-2; D is possibly TRBD2 (6 bases). Germline loops: CDR1 LGHNA, CDR2 YNFKEQ. CDR3 length equals 16 residues. V lost 1 base and J lost 4, with 14 bases in between.

Only one count was recorded for this clone. The chain joins TRBV24-1 to TRBJ1-4; D gene ambiguous. The CDR3 runs to 18 residues. In germline, CDR1 is KGHDR, CDR2 SFDVKD. V was clipped by 0 bases and J by 3 bases, with 16 bases between them. The CDR3 bases are TGTGCCACCAGTGATTTGCAAATGTCGGCGGAACCTAATGAAAAACTGTTTTTT. It is translated as CATSDLQMSAEPNEKLFF.